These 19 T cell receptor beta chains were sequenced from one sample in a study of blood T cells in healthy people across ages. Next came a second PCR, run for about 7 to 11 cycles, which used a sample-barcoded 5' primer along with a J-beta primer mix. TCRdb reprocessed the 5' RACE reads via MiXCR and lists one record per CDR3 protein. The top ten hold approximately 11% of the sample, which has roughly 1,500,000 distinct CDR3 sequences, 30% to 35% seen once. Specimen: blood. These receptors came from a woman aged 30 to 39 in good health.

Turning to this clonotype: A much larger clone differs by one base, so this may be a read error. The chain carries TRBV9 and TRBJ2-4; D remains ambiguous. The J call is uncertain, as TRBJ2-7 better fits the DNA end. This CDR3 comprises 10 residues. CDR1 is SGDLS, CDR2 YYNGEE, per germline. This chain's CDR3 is CASSVHEQYF. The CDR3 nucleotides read TGTGCCAGCAGCGTCCACGAGCAGTACTTC.

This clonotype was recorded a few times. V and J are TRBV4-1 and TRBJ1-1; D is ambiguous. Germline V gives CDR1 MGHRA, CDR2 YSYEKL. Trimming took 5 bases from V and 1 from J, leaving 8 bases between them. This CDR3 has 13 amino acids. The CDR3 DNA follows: TGCGCCAGCAGCACCAGACAGAACACTGAAGCTTTCTTT. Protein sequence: CASSTRQNTEAFF.

CDR3 region: CASSPQVGGGATDTQYF. CDR3 DNA: TGTGCCAGCAGCCCCCAAGTGGGCGGGGGGGCAACAGATACGCAGTATTTT. This rearrangement joins TRBV7-2 to TRBJ2-3; 9 bases fit TRBD2. The CDR3 consists of 17 residues. In germline, CDR1 is SGHTA, CDR2 FQGNSA. V dropped 5 bases and J dropped 3; count of bases not matched to a gene: 12.

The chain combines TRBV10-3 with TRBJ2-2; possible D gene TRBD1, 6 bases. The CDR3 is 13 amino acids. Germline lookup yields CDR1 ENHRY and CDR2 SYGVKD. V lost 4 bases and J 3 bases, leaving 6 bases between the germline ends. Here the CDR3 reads CAISGGHTGELFF. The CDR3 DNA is TGTGCCATCAGTGGGGGGCACACCGGGGAGCTGTTTTTT.

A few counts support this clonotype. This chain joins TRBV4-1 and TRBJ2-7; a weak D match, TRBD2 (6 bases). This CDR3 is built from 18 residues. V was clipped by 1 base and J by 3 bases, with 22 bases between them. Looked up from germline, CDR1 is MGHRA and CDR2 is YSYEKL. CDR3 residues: CASSQAVRGGGIGYEQYF. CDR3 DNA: TGCGCCAGCAGCCAAGCGGTGAGAGGAGGAGGGATCGGCTACGAGCAGTACTTC.

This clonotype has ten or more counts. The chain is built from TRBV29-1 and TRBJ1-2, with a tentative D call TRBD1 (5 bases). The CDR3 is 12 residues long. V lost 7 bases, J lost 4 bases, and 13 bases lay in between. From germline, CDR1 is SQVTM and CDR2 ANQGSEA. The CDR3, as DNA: TGCAGCGGCCGGGGCCAGGGCTATGGCTACACCTTC. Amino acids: CSGRGQGYGYTF.

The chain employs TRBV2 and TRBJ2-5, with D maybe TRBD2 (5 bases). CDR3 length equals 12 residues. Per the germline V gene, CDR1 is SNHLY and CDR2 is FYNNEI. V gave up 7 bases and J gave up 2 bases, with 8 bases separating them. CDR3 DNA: TGTGCCAGCAAGCGGAGTCAAGAGACCCAGTACTTC. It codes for CASKRSQETQYF.

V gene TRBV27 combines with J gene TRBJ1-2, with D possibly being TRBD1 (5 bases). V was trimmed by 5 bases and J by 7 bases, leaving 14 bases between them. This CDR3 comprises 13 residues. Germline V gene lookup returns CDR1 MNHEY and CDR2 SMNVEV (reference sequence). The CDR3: CASSITTDSGYTF. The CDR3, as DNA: TGTGCCAGCAGTATAACGACCGACAGTGGCTACACCTTC.

The DNA of the CDR3 is TGCAGTGGAAGTGGTCGGCTAGCGGGAGGAGGCAATGAGCAGTTCTTC. The encoded protein is CSGSGRLAGGGNEQFF. This chain links TRBV20-1 with TRBJ2-1, with 11 bases lining up with TRBD2. The J segment lost 6 bases and the V segment lost 7 bases, leaving 14 bases of the junction unmatched. This CDR3 is built from 16 residues. Germline V lookup: CDR1 DFQATT, CDR2 SNEGSKA (reference sequence).

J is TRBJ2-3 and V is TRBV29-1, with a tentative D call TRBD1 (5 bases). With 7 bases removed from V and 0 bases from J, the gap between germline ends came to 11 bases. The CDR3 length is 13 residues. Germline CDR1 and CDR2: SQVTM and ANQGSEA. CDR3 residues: CSGDSTSTDTQYF. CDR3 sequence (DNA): TGCAGCGGTGACAGCACTAGCACAGATACGCAGTATTTT.

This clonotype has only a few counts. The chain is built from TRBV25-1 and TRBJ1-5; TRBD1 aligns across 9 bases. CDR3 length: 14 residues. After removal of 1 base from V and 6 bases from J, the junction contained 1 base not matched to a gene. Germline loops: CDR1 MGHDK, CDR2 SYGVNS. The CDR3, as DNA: TGTGCCAGCAGTGAATTGACAGGGGGTCAGCCCCAGCATTTT. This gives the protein CASSELTGGQPQHF.

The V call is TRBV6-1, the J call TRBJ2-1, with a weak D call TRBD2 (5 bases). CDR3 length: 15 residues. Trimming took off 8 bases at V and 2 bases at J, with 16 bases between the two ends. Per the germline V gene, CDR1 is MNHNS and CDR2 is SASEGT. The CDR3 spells CASLAGPSAYNEQFF. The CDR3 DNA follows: TGTGCCAGCCTGGCGGGCCCGAGCGCCTACAATGAGCAGTTCTTC.

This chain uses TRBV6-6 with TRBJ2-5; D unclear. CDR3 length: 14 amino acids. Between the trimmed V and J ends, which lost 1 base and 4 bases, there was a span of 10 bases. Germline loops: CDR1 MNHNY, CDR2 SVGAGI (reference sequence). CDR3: CASSYLDGRETQYF. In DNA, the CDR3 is TGTGCCAGCAGTTACTTAGACGGGCGAGAGACCCAGTACTTC.

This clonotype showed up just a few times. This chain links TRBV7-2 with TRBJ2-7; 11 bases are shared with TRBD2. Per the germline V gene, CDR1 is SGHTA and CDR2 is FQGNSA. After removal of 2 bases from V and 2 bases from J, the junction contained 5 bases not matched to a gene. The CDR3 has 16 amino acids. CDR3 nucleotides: TGTGCCAGCAGCTTAACTAGCGGGAGATGGACCTACGAGCAGTACTTC. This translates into CASSLTSGRWTYEQYF.

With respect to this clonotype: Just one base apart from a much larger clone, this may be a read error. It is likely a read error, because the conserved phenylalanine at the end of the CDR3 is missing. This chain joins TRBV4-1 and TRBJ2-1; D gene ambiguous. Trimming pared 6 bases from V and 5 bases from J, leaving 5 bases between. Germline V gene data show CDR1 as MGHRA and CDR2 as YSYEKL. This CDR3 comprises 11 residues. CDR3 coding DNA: TGCGCCAGCAGGTATCACAATGAGCAGTTCTAC. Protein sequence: CASRYHNEQFY.

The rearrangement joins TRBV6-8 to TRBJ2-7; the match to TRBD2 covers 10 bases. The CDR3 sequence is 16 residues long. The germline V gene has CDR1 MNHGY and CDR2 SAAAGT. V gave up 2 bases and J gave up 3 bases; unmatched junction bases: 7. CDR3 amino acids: CASSYPQLAGDYEQYF. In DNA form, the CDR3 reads TGTGCCAGCAGTTACCCTCAGCTAGCGGGAGACTACGAGCAGTACTTC.

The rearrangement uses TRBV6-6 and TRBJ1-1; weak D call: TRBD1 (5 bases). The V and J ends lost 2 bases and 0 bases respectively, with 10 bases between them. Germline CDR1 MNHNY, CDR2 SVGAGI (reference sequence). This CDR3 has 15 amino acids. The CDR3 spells CASSYRAGMNTEAFF. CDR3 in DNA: TGTGCCAGCAGTTACAGGGCAGGGATGAACACTGAAGCTTTCTTT.

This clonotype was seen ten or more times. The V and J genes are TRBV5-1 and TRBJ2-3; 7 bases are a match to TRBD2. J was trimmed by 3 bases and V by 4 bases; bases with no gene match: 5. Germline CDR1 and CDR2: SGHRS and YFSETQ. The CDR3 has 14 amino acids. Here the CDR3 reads CASSLGLETDTQYF. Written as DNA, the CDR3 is TGCGCCAGCAGCCTCGGACTAGAAACAGATACGCAGTATTTT.

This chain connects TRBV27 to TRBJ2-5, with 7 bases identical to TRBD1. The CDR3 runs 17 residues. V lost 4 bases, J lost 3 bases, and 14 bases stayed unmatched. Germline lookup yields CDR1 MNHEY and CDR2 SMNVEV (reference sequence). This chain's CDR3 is CASSSRPHTGAEETQYF. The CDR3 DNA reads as TGTGCCAGCAGTTCCCGACCCCATACAGGGGCTGAAGAGACCCAGTACTTC.